The 2 T cell receptor beta chains below were found in one sample sequenced in a study of blood T cell repertoires in COVID-19. Some clones are missing from TCRdb's copy, which holds only in-frame ones; the method was immunoSEQ multiplex PCR. The sample shows 300,000 to 350,000 clones, around 90% of them seen only once. Specimen: peripheral blood. Receptors were obtained from a woman aged 40 to 50 with COVID-19, enrolled during active disease.

The V call is TRBV28, the J call TRBJ2-7; 9 bases match TRBD1. The CDR3 contains 15 residues. Germline V CDR1 and CDR2: MDHEN, SYDVKM. V was pared by 5 bases and J by 2 bases, with 7 bases of the junction left unmatched. CDR3 bases: TGTGCCAGCAGTATACGACAGGGGGTTGCCTACGAGCAGTACTTC. Protein sequence: CASSIRQGVAYEQYF. The whole variable domain, filled in from reference TRBV28 and TRBJ2-7, reads DVKVTQSSRYLVKRTGEKVFLECVQDMDHENMFWYRQDPGLGLRLIYFSYDVKMKEKGDIPEGYSVSREKKERFSLILESASTNQTSMYLCASSIRQGVAYEQYFGPGTRLTVT.

CDR3 protein: CASSLSGQPNQPQHF. CDR3 DNA: TGTGCCAGCAGCTTATCCGGACAGCCCAATCAGCCCCAGCATTTT. This rearrangement joins TRBV11-2 to TRBJ1-5; weak D call: TRBD1 (6 bases). V gave up 2 bases and J gave up 3 bases, with 11 bases separating them. This CDR3 has 15 amino acids. Germline V lookup: CDR1 SGHAT, CDR2 FQNNGV.